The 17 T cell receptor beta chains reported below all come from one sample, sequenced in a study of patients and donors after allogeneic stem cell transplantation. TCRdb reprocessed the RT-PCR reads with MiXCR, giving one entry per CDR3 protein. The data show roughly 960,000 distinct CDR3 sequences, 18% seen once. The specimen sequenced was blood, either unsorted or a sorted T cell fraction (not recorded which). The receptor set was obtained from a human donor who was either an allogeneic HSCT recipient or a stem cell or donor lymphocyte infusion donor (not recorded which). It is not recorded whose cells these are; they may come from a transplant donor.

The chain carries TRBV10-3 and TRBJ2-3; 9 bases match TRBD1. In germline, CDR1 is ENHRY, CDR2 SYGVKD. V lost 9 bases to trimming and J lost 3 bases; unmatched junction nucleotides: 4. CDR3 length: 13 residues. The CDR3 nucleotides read TGTGCCATACAGGGGGCGAGGACAGATACGCAGTATTTT. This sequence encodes CAIQGARTDTQYF.

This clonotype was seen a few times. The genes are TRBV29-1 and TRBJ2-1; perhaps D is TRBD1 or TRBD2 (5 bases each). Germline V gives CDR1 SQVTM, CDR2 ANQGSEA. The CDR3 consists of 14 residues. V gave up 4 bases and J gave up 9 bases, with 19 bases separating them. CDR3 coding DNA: TGCAGCGTTGGCCCGGGGCCCAATGGAACTGAGCAGTTCTTC. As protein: CSVGPGPNGTEQFF.

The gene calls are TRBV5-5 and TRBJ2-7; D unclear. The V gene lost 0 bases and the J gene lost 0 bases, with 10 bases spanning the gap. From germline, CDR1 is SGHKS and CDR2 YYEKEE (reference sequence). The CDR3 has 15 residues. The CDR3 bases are TGTGCCAGCAGCTTGGGGGTTTCCAGCTCCTACGAGCAGTACTTC. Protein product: CASSLGVSSSYEQYF. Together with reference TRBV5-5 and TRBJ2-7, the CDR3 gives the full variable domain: DAGVTQSPTHLIKTRGQQVTLRCSPISGHKSVSWYQQVLGQGPQFIFQYYEKEERGRGNFPDRFSARQFPNYSSELNVNALLLGDSALYLCASSLGVSSSYEQYFGPGTRLTVT.

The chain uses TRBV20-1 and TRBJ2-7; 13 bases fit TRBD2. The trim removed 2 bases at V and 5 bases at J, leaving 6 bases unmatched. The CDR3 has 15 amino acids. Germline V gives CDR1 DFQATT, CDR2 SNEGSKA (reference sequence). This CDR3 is CSARPGTSGMDEQYF. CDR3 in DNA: TGCAGTGCTAGACCCGGGACTAGCGGGATGGACGAGCAGTACTTC.

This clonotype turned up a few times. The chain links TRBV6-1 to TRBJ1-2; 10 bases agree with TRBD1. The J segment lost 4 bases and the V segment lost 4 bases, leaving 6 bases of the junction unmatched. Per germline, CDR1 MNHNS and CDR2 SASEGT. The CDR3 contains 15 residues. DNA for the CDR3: TGTGCCAGCAGTGCCCGGGACAGGGGAATCTATGGCTACACCTTC. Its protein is CASSARDRGIYGYTF.

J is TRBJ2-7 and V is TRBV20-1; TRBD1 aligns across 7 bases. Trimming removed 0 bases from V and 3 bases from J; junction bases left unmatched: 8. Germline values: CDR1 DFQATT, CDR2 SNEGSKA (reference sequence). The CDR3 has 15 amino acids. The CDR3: CSAREPRDSNYEQYF. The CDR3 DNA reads TGCAGTGCTAGAGAACCTCGGGACAGCAACTACGAGCAGTACTTC.

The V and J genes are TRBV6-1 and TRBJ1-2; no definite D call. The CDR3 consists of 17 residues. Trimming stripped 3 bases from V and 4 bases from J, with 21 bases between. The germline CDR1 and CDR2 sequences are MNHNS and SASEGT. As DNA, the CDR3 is TGTGCCAGCAGTGAGCTGGACGGAGCCAAAACCACCTATGGCTACACCTTC. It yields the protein CASSELDGAKTTYGYTF.

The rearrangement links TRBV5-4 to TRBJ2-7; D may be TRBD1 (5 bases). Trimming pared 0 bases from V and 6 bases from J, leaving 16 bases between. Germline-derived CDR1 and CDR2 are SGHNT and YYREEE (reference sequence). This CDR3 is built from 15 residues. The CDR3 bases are TGTGCCAGCAGCTTGGCCGGGCAGGGTAATCTCGAGCAGTACTTC. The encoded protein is CASSLAGQGNLEQYF.

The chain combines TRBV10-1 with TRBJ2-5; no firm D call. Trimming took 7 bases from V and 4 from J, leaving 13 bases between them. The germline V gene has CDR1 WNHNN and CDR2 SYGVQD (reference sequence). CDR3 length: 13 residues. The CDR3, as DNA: TGCGCCAGCATTAAACCCGGGCCAGAGACCCAGTACTTC. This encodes CASIKPGPETQYF.

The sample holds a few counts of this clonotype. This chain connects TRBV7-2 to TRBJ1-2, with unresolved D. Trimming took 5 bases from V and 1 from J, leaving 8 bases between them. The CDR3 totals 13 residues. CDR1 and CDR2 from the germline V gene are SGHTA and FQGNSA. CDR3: CASSIGINYGYTF. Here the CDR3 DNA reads TGTGCCAGCAGCATCGGGATTAACTATGGCTACACCTTC.

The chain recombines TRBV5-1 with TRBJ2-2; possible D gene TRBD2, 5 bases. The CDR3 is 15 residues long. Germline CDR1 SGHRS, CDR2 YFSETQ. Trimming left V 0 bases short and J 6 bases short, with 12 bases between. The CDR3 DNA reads TGCGCCAGCAGCTTGGAGGCTAGCTTCCCCGGGGAGCTGTTTTTT. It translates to CASSLEASFPGELFF.

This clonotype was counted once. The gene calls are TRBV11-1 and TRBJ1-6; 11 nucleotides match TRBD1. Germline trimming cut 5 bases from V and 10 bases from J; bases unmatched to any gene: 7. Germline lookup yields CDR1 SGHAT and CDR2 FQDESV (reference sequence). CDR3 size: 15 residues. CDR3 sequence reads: CASSPTGTGGSPLHF. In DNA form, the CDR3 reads TGTGCCAGCAGCCCGACCGGGACAGGGGGATCACCCCTCCACTTT.

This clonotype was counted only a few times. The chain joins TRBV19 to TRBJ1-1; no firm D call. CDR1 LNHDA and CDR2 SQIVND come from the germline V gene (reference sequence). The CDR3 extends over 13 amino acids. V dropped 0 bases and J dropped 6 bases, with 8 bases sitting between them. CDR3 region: CASSIDGRAEAFF. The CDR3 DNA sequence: TGTGCCAGTAGTATAGACGGGAGAGCTGAAGCTTTCTTT.

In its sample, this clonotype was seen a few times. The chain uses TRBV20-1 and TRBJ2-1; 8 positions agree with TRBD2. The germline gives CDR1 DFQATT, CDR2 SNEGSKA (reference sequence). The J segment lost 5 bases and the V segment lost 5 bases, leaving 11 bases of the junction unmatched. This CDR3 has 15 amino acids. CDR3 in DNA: TGCAGTGCTGGAGGTGGAGCGGGGGCCGACAATGAGCAGTTCTTC. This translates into CSAGGGAGADNEQFF.

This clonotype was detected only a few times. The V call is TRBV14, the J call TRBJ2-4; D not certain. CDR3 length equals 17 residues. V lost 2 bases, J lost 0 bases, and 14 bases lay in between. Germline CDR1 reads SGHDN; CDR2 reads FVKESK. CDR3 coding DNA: TGTGCCAGCAGCCAAAGTTTGTCAGCGCTAGCCAAAAACATTCAGTACTTC. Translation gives CASSQSLSALAKNIQYF.

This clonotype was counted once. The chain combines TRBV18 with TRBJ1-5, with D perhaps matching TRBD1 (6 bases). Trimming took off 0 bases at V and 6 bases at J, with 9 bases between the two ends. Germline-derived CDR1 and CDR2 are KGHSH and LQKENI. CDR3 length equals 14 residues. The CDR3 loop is CASSPPGASQPQHF. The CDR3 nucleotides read TGTGCCAGCTCACCACCGGGGGCAAGTCAGCCCCAGCATTTT.

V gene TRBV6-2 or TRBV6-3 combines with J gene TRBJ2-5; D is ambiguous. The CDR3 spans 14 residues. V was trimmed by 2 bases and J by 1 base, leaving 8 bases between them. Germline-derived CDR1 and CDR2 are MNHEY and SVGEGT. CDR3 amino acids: CASSYATSQETQYF. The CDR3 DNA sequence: TGTGCCAGCAGTTACGCGACTTCCCAAGAGACCCAGTACTTC.